The 10 T cell receptor beta chains in this list originate from one sample, sequenced in a study of CD8+CD57+ T cells in acquired aplastic anemia. TCR beta VDJ combinations and CDR3 sequences were profiled from genomic DNA. TCRdb recomputed calls from the reads with MiXCR, one row per CDR3 protein. The sample contains approximately 170,000 distinct CDR3 sequences, roughly half of which appear only once. The specimen sequenced was sorted CD4+, CD8+, or CD8+CD57+ T cells (not recorded which) from PBMCs. All receptors come from a human donor in good health, serving as a control.

The chain recombines TRBV2 with TRBJ2-3; D unresolved. Germline lookup yields CDR1 SNHLY and CDR2 FYNNEI. The CDR3 contains 13 residues. Deletions cut 7 bases from V and 3 bases from J, with 11 bases between. The CDR3 protein is CASIFSRTDTQYF. DNA for the CDR3: TGTGCCAGCATCTTTAGTAGAACAGATACGCAGTATTTT.

The table lists this clonotype with many counts. This chain connects TRBV7-3 to TRBJ2-5; perhaps TRBD1 as D (6 bases). The CDR3 has 16 residues. CDR1 and CDR2 from the germline V gene are SGHTA and FQGTGA. The V and J ends lost 5 bases and 4 bases respectively, with 20 bases between them. Here the CDR3 reads CASSPGMWQGRETQYF. The CDR3 nucleotides read TGTGCCAGCAGCCCCGGTATGTGGCAGGGGAGAGAGACCCAGTACTTC.

V is TRBV7-3 and J is TRBJ2-1; 7 bases are shared with TRBD1. This CDR3 is 14 amino acids long. The trim removed 4 bases at V and 8 bases at J, leaving 8 bases unmatched. Germline-derived CDR1 and CDR2 are SGHTA and FQGTGA. CDR3 sequence (DNA): TGTGCCAGCAGCTCTTATGCAGGGGGATATGAGCAGTTCTTC. Its protein product is CASSSYAGGYEQFF.

On this clonotype: The CDR3 ends on some other residue instead of the conserved phenylalanine or tryptophan, so this is likely a read error. V gene TRBV6-6 combines with J gene TRBJ1-4, with D uncertain. The germline CDR1 and CDR2 sequences are MNHNY and SVGAGI (reference sequence). The CDR3 sequence is 11 residues long. For the CDR3, the DNA is TGTGCCAGCGCGGGGTTTGAAAGACTGTTTCTT. Translating it yields CASAGFERLFL.

This clonotype was seen a single time. V usage is TRBV2 and J usage is TRBJ2-1; 8 bases are a match to TRBD1. V gave up 8 bases and J gave up 3 bases; unmatched junction bases: 3. The CDR3 extends over 13 amino acids. CDR1 is SNHLY, CDR2 FYNNEI, per germline. The CDR3 bases are TGTGCCAGCGGTGGACAGGGCTACAATGAGCAGTTCTTC. Residues: CASGGQGYNEQFF.

The chain combines TRBV9 with TRBJ1-1, with TRBD1 as a possible D gene (6 bases). CDR3 length: 17 amino acids. Trimming left V 0 bases short and J 5 bases short, with 20 bases between. Germline V gene data show CDR1 as SGDLS and CDR2 as YYNGEE. The CDR3 DNA is TGTGCCAGCAGCGTAGCCGAGGGGGGGGGGGCGAGGACTGAAGCTTTCTTT. Protein sequence: CASSVAEGGGARTEAFF.

The sample holds many counts of this clonotype. This rearrangement joins TRBV5-8 to TRBJ1-1; D call uncertain. Germline CDR1 is SGHTS and CDR2 is YDEGEE. The CDR3 spans 13 residues. The V gene lost 6 bases and the J gene lost 1 base, with 10 bases spanning the gap. CDR3 sequence reads: CASNSYANTEAFF. CDR3 DNA: TGTGCCAGCAACTCCTATGCGAACACTGAAGCTTTCTTT.

This clonotype occurred a few times. The rearrangement links TRBV7-8 to TRBJ2-1, with 11 bases aligning to TRBD2. The junction had 14 bases not matched to a gene; V was cut back by 3 bases and J by 4 bases. The CDR3 is made up of 19 amino acids. The germline CDR1 and CDR2 sequences are SGHVS and FQNEAQ. This CDR3 reads CASSFFSGVSGGAYNEQFF. CDR3 bases: TGTGCCAGCAGCTTTTTCTCTGGGGTTAGCGGGGGGGCGTACAATGAGCAGTTCTTC.

The chain combines TRBV19 with TRBJ2-5; perhaps TRBD1 as D (6 bases). The germline V gene encodes CDR1 LNHDA and CDR2 SQIVND (reference sequence). The CDR3 runs to 13 residues. Deletions cut 4 bases from V and 4 bases from J, with 10 bases between. DNA of the CDR3: TGTGCCAGTAGTAGGGACATGGGAGAGACCCAGTACTTC. Residues: CASSRDMGETQYF.

The chain links TRBV12-5 to TRBJ2-7, with 9 bases identical to TRBD1. This CDR3 is built from 13 residues. Germline CDR1 is LGHNT and CDR2 is FRNRAP. The V and J ends lost 4 bases and 2 bases, in that order; junction bases with no gene match: 0. The CDR3 loop is CASGWDRAYEQYF. CDR3 nucleotide sequence: TGTGCTAGTGGTTGGGACAGGGCCTACGAGCAGTACTTC.